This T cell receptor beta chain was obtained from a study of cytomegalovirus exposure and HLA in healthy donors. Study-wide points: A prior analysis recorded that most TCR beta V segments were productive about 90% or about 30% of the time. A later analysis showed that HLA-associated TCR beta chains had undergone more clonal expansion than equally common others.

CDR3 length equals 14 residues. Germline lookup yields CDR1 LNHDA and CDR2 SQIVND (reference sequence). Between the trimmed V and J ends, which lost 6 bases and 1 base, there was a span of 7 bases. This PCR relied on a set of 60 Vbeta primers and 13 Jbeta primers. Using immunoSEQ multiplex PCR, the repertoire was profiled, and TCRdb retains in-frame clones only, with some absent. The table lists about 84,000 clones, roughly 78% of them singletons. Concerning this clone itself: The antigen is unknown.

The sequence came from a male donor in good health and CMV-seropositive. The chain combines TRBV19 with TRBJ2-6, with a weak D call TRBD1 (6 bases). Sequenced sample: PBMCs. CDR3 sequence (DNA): TGTGCCAGTAGCAGGGGTTCTGGGGCCAACGTCCTGACTTTC. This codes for CASSRGSGANVLTF.